What follows is one T cell receptor beta chain and its context. This clone was seen only a few times. Its antigen remains unidentified. No quality values exist for individual bases; no much larger clone is one base distant. This sample was included in a study of blood T cell repertoires in COVID-19 (TCRdb year 2020). At the level of the whole study: Samples from collaborators originated in the United States, Italy and Spain and spanned both the acute and convalescent phases of COVID-19. The prospective study material was composed of cDNA or gDNA derived from T cells, B-cell-depleted T cells, or PBMCs. Subjects who had been exposed to COVID-19, were actively infected with it, or had recovered from it provided the deeply sampled blood TCRbeta repertoires that made up the dataset. A freely available public database, intended as a resource for researchers studying the immune response to SARS-CoV-2, is where the repertoires were released. Samples came from the ongoing ImmuneRACE study (first 160 participants) plus 1,254 subjects from 6 global collaborators. The sample metadata nearly always contained a de-identified subject ID, COVID-19 status, age in years and sex. HLA class I and class II types, where available, came from metadata supplied by the sample provider rather than from assay-based typing. What the research found in general, with its limitations: The amount of clinical and demographic metadata varied by source and participant and was provided uncurated.

Collaborating institutions collected whole blood in K2EDTA tubes following their own protocols. For TCRbeta analysis, collaborators shipped samples as frozen whole blood, isolated PBMCs, or DNA extracted from either of those sample types. V and J are truncated by 2 bases and 4 bases respectively, leaving an intervening sequence of 19 bases. The CDR3, from cysteine to phenylalanine, totals 16 residues. The retained sequence is limited to the CDR3, 48 bases, with the frame set at the first base. Via the germline V gene, CDR1 is SGHDT and CDR2 YYEEEE. TCRbeta CDR3 regions were amplified from genomic DNA using the immunoSEQ Assay, a bias-controlled multiplex PCR. The authors processed their data as follows. The number of nucleated cells in each sample was estimated from the amplification of reference gene primers within the assay. To quantify the absolute abundance of each unique TCRbeta CDR3 rearrangement, sequence reads were collapsed and filtered. For each sample, productive Simpson clonality was calculated by taking the square root of Simpson's diversity index across productive rearrangements. TCRdb provides this immuneACCESS table in a form limited to in-frame rearrangements. Some clones are lacking; in checked studies, under half of them reflect an unresolved V gene, and why the rest are absent is not known. V, J and clone size derive from that table, while D and trimming were established from the DNA sequence. This sample is represented by approximately 150,000 clones; 85% to 90% of them were singletons. 3.5% to 4.5% of the sample comes from the top ten.

The sample was peripheral blood. The sequence was obtained from a woman aged 70 to 79 with acute or convalescent COVID-19. The rearranged segments are TRBV5-6 and TRBJ2-7; 7 matching bases give a weak D call of TRBD1. In nucleotides, the sequence is TGTGCCAGCAGCTTTGAACGGCAGGGGGGAATATACGAGCAGTACTTC. This translates into CASSFERQGGIYEQYF.